The TCR beta chain under discussion was sequenced for a study of read filtering for tumor transcriptome and immune sequencing (TCRdb year 2020). Looking at the study overall: Of the patients in the cohort, about 17 were male and 14 to 15 were female, and their mean age was approximately 71 years, with a range of about 45 to 90. By revised international staging, eight or nine patients were R-ISS I, about 17 were R-ISS II and about seven were R-ISS III. After DNase treatment, whole-transcriptome libraries were prepared using the TruSeq RNA Access Library Prep Kit. Per sample, about 4 to 11 million TCR-region mapped reads were obtained with IR-seq, compared with only about 85 to 1,400 with RNA-seq. Using the same bone marrow samples, the study ran both targeted immune repertoire sequencing and bulk whole-transcriptome sequencing and then compared the TCR repertoires from each method. One main goal was a read-filtering strategy for immune repertoire data, in particular deciding whether clonotypes backed by only one read should be removed.

Relative to germline, V is 4 bases shorter and J is 4 bases shorter, with 11 bases between their ends. CDR1 and CDR2 are drawn from the germline V gene: SGHTA, FQGNSA. Inclusive of the bounding cysteine and phenylalanine, the CDR3 is 14 residues long. Left in the record is the CDR3 DNA by itself, 42 bases read in frame from the first base. Broad study findings and their caveats: The sorted CD138-negative fraction was composed of a mixed bone marrow immune population rather than of purified T cells. Compared with RNA-seq, IR-seq captured clonotypes at much higher depth and more reliably, and a smaller IR-seq throughput was enough to identify most shared clonotypes. Single-read clonotypes made up roughly four fifths of clonotypes but only approximately 4% of total reads in IR-seq, compared with more than 70% of clonotypes and 35% to 45% of reads in RNA-seq. The correlation between IR-seq and RNA-seq shared clonotype proportions was increased by removal of single-read clonotypes.

Each patient had bone marrow sampled at the time of active disease. Isolation of bone marrow mononuclear cells was performed by Ficoll-Hypaque density gradient centrifugation. Myeloma plasma cells were removed and CD138-negative cells were collected by negative selection after labeling with CD138 magnetic microbeads on a MACS separator. Purity of the isolated cells was checked by flow cytometry on an Attune NxT using CD138 antibodies. TRIzol reagent was used to extract total RNA, which was then quantified with a NanoDrop spectrophotometer. Paired RNA-seq and IR-seq were performed on each patient's CD138-negative bone marrow sample. The Immunoverse kit was used to build TCR libraries from roughly 440 ng RNA, with molecular barcoded adaptors covering alpha/delta and beta/gamma chains. TCR library preparation used the same RNA that went into transcriptome sequencing. An Illumina HiSeq 4000 with 2 x 150 cycles was used to sequence the TCR libraries. As for the original processing: MiXCR aligned TCR reads to human V, D, J and C references and assembled the aligned reads into CDR3 clonotypes, with quality filtering and error correction included. Clonotype counts and gene usage diversity were analyzed with the tcR package in R. Raw mapping reads were checked after the RNA-seq reads had been mapped by STAR aligner version 2.5.3a onto the human GRCh37 genome. IR-seq fastq files were randomly downsampled with Seqtk 1.3 to test the effect of sequencing depth on detected clonotypes. The public reads were run again by TCRdb, first through fastp at Q25 and then through MiXCR, and only productive beta chains were kept. Rows are combined by CDR3 protein, so each entry shows the most common genes and DNA. The V and J calls shown here were made by TCRdb, not taken from the authors' results. The sample table records 100,000 to 150,000 distinct CDR3 sequences; roughly 13% of these occur just once. 11% of the sample lies in the top ten.

This clonotype was counted many times. Its antigen is still unknown. Base qualities are not provided; no much larger clone lies one nucleotide away. The V and J genes are TRBV7-2 and TRBJ2-1, with the D call perhaps TRBD1 or TRBD2, each one matching 6 bases. This sequence was found in a donor aged 40 or older with multiple myeloma. The source material was a population of CD138-negative cells sorted from bone marrow. The sample's cell subset or site label, decoded: bone marrow mononuclear cells depleted of CD138+ plasma/myeloma cells by negative magnetic selection. The DNA reads as follows: TGTGCCAGCAGCTCAGGGGCGGGGTACAATGAGCAGTTCTTC. Translated, it gives CASSSGAGYNEQFF.